Presented here are 23 T cell receptor beta chains from one specimen sequenced in a study of T cell responses to AZD1222 COVID-19 vaccine. TCRdb's table, derived via immunoSEQ multiplex PCR, lists solely in-frame clones and lacks some. Here the sample spans 190,000 or so clones, roughly nine tenths being singletons. The sequenced sample was peripheral blood, obtained 28 days after the second AZD1222 dose. Every receptor here comes from an adult who received the AZD1222 COVID-19 vaccine.

The V call is TRBV28, the J call TRBJ2-2; 12 bases match TRBD2. With 3 bases clipped from V and 1 base from J, the junction kept 6 bases outside the gene matches. The CDR3 has 18 amino acids. CDR1 is MDHEN, CDR2 SYDVKM, per germline. The CDR3 DNA sequence: TGTGCCAGCAGTTTCGTGACTAGCGGGAGTTGGAACACCGGGGAGCTGTTTTTT. Protein product: CASSFVTSGSWNTGELFF. The entire variable domain, with the rest obtained from reference TRBV28 and TRBJ2-2, is as follows: DVKVTQSSRYLVKRTGEKVFLECVQDMDHENMFWYRQDPGLGLRLIYFSYDVKMKEKGDIPEGYSVSREKKERFSLILESASTNQTSMYLCASSFVTSGSWNTGELFFGEGSRLTVL.

The V and J genes are TRBV10-3 and TRBJ1-6; TRBD1 matches at 8 bases. Germline trimming cut 5 bases from V and 6 bases from J; bases unmatched to any gene: 6. Germline-derived CDR1 and CDR2 are ENHRY and SYGVKD. This CDR3 is 15 amino acids long. The CDR3 is CAISSGQGLNSPLHF. The CDR3, as DNA: TGTGCCATCAGTTCCGGACAGGGCCTTAATTCACCCCTCCACTTT.

This chain connects TRBV27 to TRBJ1-1, with 11 bases fitting TRBD1. Germline V gives CDR1 MNHEY, CDR2 SMNVEV (reference sequence). The V gene end was trimmed by 5 bases and the J gene end by 4 bases; junction bases not matched to a gene: 6. This CDR3 spans 15 amino acids. The CDR3 DNA is TGTGCCAGCAGTAGGACAGGGGGCGTCATCACTGAAGCTTTCTTT. Translation gives CASSRTGGVITEAFF.

The chain employs TRBV7-2 and TRBJ1-3, with a weak D call TRBD1 (6 bases). Germline V CDR1 and CDR2: SGHTA, FQGNSA. This CDR3 comprises 15 residues. Trimming pared 3 bases from V and 4 bases from J, leaving 13 bases between. DNA of the CDR3: TGTGCCAGCAGCTTCCCGCTTGGACAGGGAAACACCATATATTTT. Translation: CASSFPLGQGNTIYF.

This clone was recorded only once. The V and J genes are TRBV4-2 and TRBJ2-7; 8 positions agree with TRBD2. The V gene end was trimmed by 2 bases and the J gene end by 6 bases; junction bases not matched to a gene: 15. This CDR3 region has 17 residues. Looked up from germline, CDR1 is LGHNA and CDR2 is YNFKEQ. Written as DNA, the CDR3 is TGTGCCAGCAGCCAATATCCTTCTCCGGGACTAGAGGGCGAGCAGTACTTC. Residues: CASSQYPSPGLEGEQYF.

The CDR3 sequence: CASSKEGNTIYF. Here the CDR3 DNA reads TGTGCCAGCAGCAAAGAGGGAAACACCATATATTTT. J is TRBJ1-3 and V is TRBV21-1. TRBV21-1 is deemed a pseudogene. CDR3 length: 12 amino acids.

The chain combines TRBV5-1 with TRBJ1-1, with a tentative D call TRBD1 (6 bases). V dropped 0 bases and J dropped 0 bases, with 9 bases sitting between them. Germline V gives CDR1 SGHRS, CDR2 YFSETQ. This CDR3 is built from 15 residues. CDR3 amino acids: CASSLARTVNTEAFF. Here the CDR3 DNA reads TGCGCCAGCAGCTTGGCCCGGACAGTGAACACTGAAGCTTTCTTT.

The genes are TRBV19 and TRBJ2-7; perhaps TRBD1 as D (6 bases). Germline V lookup: CDR1 LNHDA, CDR2 SQIVND (reference sequence). The germline V and J ends were trimmed by 6 bases and 5 bases, with 17 bases remaining between them. The CDR3 sequence is 14 residues long. CDR3 region: CASSPSGVQHEQYF. CDR3 nucleotides: TGTGCCAGTAGCCCCTCAGGGGTCCAGCACGAGCAGTACTTC.

This rearrangement joins TRBV2 to TRBJ2-5; D ambiguous. Per the germline V gene, CDR1 is SNHLY and CDR2 is FYNNEI. With 1 base removed from V and 0 bases from J, the gap between germline ends came to 3 bases. This CDR3 has 13 amino acids. The chain's CDR3 is CASSEGDQETQYF. CDR3 bases: TGTGCCAGCAGTGAAGGCGACCAAGAGACCCAGTACTTC. Filled out from reference TRBV2 and TRBJ2-5, the complete variable domain reads EPEVTQTPSHQVTQMGQEVILRCVPISNHLYFYWYRQILGQKVEFLVSFYNNEISEKSEIFDDQFSVERPDGSNFTLKIRSTKLEDSAMYFCASSEGDQETQYFGPGTRLLVL.

The rearrangement links TRBV11-2 to TRBJ2-3; D tentatively fits TRBD1 or TRBD2 (5 bases each). The V gene lost 5 bases and the J gene lost 0 bases, with 12 bases spanning the gap. Looked up from germline, CDR1 is SGHAT and CDR2 is FQNNGV. This CDR3 contains 15 residues. The CDR3 loop is CASSPDGASTDTQYF. The CDR3 DNA follows: TGTGCCAGCAGCCCGGACGGGGCAAGCACAGATACGCAGTATTTT.

For this clone: A read error may account for a junction end that differs from germline. The V and J genes are TRBV25-1 and TRBJ1-6; D is unresolved. CDR3 length equals 13 residues. Germline values: CDR1 MGHDK, CDR2 SYGVNS. The CDR3 sequence is CASSGKSSTPLHF. CDR3 coding DNA: TGTGCCAGCAGTGGGAAATCGAGCACACCGCTCCACTTT.

This sequence joins TRBV30 and TRBJ1-2, with unresolved D. The V gene lost 0 bases and the J gene lost 9 bases, with 14 bases spanning the gap. Per the germline V gene, CDR1 is GTSNPN and CDR2 is SVGIG (reference sequence). The CDR3 has 13 residues. The DNA of the CDR3 is TGTGCCTGGAGTGTACAGAAGCTACCCAGCTACACCTTC. Translation: CAWSVQKLPSYTF.

The chain combines TRBV5-1 with TRBJ2-5, with TRBD2 matching 9 bases. The CDR3 is made up of 14 amino acids. CDR1 is SGHRS, CDR2 YFSETQ, per germline. The J segment lost 1 base and the V segment lost 2 bases, leaving 0 bases of the junction unmatched. In DNA, the CDR3 is TGCGCCAGCAGCTTTAGCGGGAGCCAAGAGACCCAGTACTTC. Its protein product is CASSFSGSQETQYF. The full variable domain, in which reference TRBV5-1 and TRBJ2-5 provide the parts outside the CDR3, is KAGVTQTPRYLIKTRGQQVTLSCSPISGHRSVSWYQQTPGQGLQFLFEYFSETQRNKGNFPGRFSGRQFSNSRSEMNVSTLELGDSALYLCASSFSGSQETQYFGPGTRLLVL.

This sequence joins TRBV12-3 or TRBV12-4 and TRBJ2-2, with D possibly matching TRBD1 (6 bases). V was cut by 7 bases and J by 6 bases, with 12 bases left in between. This CDR3 contains 13 residues. The CDR3 reads CASTQDRSGELFF. The CDR3 DNA reads TGTGCCAGCACCCAGGACAGATCCGGGGAGCTGTTTTTT.

The count of this clone is one. The chain joins TRBV6-1 to TRBJ2-5, with 8 positions matching TRBD2. The V gene's germline CDR1 is MNHNS and CDR2 SASEGT. The CDR3 length is 15 residues. The J segment lost 7 bases and the V segment lost 0 bases, leaving 7 bases of the junction unmatched. This CDR3 is CASSEAPAGAWTQYF. The CDR3 nucleotides are TGTGCCAGCAGTGAAGCCCCAGCGGGAGCTTGGACCCAGTACTTC.

This sequence joins TRBV4-1 and TRBJ1-2; 10 positions match TRBD1. Per the germline V gene, CDR1 is MGHRA and CDR2 is YSYEKL. The CDR3 totals 15 residues. Trimming removed 0 bases from V and 7 bases from J; junction bases left unmatched: 5. In DNA, the CDR3 is TGCGCCAGCAGCCAAGAGAGACAGGGGGCCTCTGGCTACACCTTC. Its protein product is CASSQERQGASGYTF.

The chain carries TRBV7-3 and TRBJ2-5; possible D gene TRBD1, 6 bases. This CDR3 is built from 15 residues. Trimming took off 5 bases at V and 4 bases at J, with 17 bases between the two ends. The V gene's germline CDR1 is SGHTA and CDR2 FQGTGA. The CDR3 here is CASSPFAGVSETQYF. CDR3 nucleotides: TGTGCCAGCAGCCCTTTCGCAGGGGTTTCAGAGACCCAGTACTTC.

This chain connects TRBV7-6 to TRBJ2-7; TRBD1 aligns across 9 bases. CDR1 is SGHVS, CDR2 FNYEAQ, per germline. V lost 1 base, J lost 5 bases, and 9 bases stayed unmatched. The CDR3 is 16 residues long. CDR3 region: CASSLEGQGNGDEQYF. In DNA, the CDR3 is TGTGCCAGCAGCTTAGAGGGACAGGGCAACGGGGACGAGCAGTACTTC.

The CDR3 region has the DNA TGTGCCAGCAGCCCGATGTGGCAGGAAAGGGGAGCTTTCTTT. Protein sequence: CASSPMWQERGAFF. The chain joins TRBV9 to TRBJ1-1; a possible D gene is TRBD1 (5 bases). This CDR3 is 14 amino acids long. Germline-derived CDR1 and CDR2 are SGDLS and YYNGEE. Trimming left V 4 bases short and J 10 bases short, with 20 bases between.

The chain is built from TRBV7-8 and TRBJ2-3; TRBD2 might be the D (7 bases). The CDR3 contains 14 residues. Germline loops: CDR1 SGHVS, CDR2 FQNEAQ. The germline V and J ends were trimmed by 11 bases and 2 bases, with 17 bases remaining between them. In DNA form, the CDR3 reads TGTGCCGGGTCTGGCGCGGGGGCCACAGATACGCAGTATTTT. As protein: CAGSGAGATDTQYF.

V gene TRBV19 combines with J gene TRBJ2-1, with no clear D. Germline V gene sequence: CDR1 LNHDA, CDR2 SQIVND (reference sequence). There are 12 residues in the CDR3. Trimming left V 5 bases short and J 9 bases short, with 11 bases between. The CDR3 DNA is TGTGCCAGTAGTCAGCCTCGGAGTGAGCAGTTCTTC. Translation gives CASSQPRSEQFF.

V usage is TRBV19 and J usage is TRBJ2-7; D gene uncertain. The V and J ends lost 2 bases and 5 bases respectively, with 10 bases between them. Per the germline V gene, CDR1 is LNHDA and CDR2 is SQIVND (reference sequence). The CDR3 totals 13 residues. CDR3 protein: CASSITRLDEQYF. The DNA for the CDR3 is TGTGCCAGTAGTATAACCCGACTGGACGAGCAGTACTTC.

The gene calls are TRBV15 and TRBJ2-2; 10 nucleotides match TRBD1. The CDR3 has 16 residues. The V gene's germline CDR1 is LNHNV and CDR2 YYDKDF (reference sequence). V shed 8 bases and J 5 bases; nucleotides not matched to a gene: 11. The CDR3 sequence is CATHPRGQGPTGELFF. Written as DNA, the CDR3 is TGTGCCACCCACCCGAGGGGACAGGGGCCAACCGGGGAGCTGTTTTTT.